The clone carrying this T cell receptor (beta chain) has more than one count but fewer than ten. Time point reported: pre-sensitization, week 0. The treatment is: therapeutic diphenylcyclopropenone sensitization with weekly scalp DPC. Unfractionated whole blood yielded total RNA. This sample was taken from a study of human T cells and chemical hapten exposure. Background on the study: Patients additionally received therapeutic doses of diphenylcyclopropenone on the scalp once a week, and this continued throughout the approximately 26-week study. Patch tests put 0.01% DPC on the upper back, and the results were checked at 6 days.

The CDR3 covers 17 residues. Trimming cost V 4 bases and J 4 bases; bases outside gene matches: 13. The germline V gene encodes CDR1 SGHDT and CDR2 YYEEEE. Per the authors' pipeline: With a range of roughly 23,224 to 690,600, the median per sample was around 97,000 TCRs. TCRdb re-derived calls from the RACE reads in MiXCR, one entry per CDR3 protein. The V and J calls, along with clone size, are taken from TCRdb and not from the paper's own processing. The repertoire holds about 350,000 distinct CDR3 sequences, 5.5% seen once, with over 6.5% in the top ten. This material consisted of whole blood, taken in connection with sensitization to the hapten diphenylcyclopropenone (DPC). V usage is TRBV5-6 and J usage is TRBJ1-1, with 10 bases lining up with TRBD1. The receptor was derived from a woman in her late teens or twenties with alopecia areata. Some clones in this sample may be carry-over from other donors' samples. The CDR3 bases are TGTGCCAGCAGCGGGGGACAGGGGCGGAGTATTGGCACTGAAGCTTTCTTT. Protein sequence: CASSGGQGRSIGTEAFF.